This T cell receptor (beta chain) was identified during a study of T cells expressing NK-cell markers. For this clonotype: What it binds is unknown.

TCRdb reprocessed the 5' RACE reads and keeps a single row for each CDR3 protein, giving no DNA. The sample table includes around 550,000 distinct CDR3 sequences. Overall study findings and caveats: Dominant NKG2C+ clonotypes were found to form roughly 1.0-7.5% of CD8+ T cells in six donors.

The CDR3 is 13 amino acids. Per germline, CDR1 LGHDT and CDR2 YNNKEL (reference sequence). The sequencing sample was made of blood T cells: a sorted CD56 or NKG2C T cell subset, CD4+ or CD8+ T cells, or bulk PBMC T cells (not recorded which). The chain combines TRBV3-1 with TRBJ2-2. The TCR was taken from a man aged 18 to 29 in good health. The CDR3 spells CASSQYKAGELFF.